The 32 T cell receptor beta chains presented below share a single source sample, sequenced in a study of control samples from healthy donors and cancer patients. The method was immunoSEQ multiplex PCR; TCRdb's version includes in-frame clones alone and lacks a portion of them. In the table there are about 34,000 clones, more than 85% of which are singletons. Sequenced sample: PBMCs. The source of these receptors is a woman in her 40s with lung cancer.

The rearrangement links TRBV29-1 to TRBJ2-3; 12 bases match TRBD2. The germline gives CDR1 SQVTM, CDR2 ANQGSEA. The CDR3 totals 13 residues. With 3 bases clipped from V and 14 bases from J, the junction kept 9 bases outside the gene matches. DNA for the CDR3: TGCAGCGTTGATCGTTTGGCTAGCGGGGGGGCGTATTTT. This codes for CSVDRLASGGAYF.

This rearrangement joins TRBV12-3 or TRBV12-4 to TRBJ1-5; D not resolved. The CDR3 has 11 amino acids. Trimming left V 5 bases short and J 9 bases short, with 8 bases between. Here the CDR3 DNA reads TGTGCCAGCAGTGGATTAGGGCCCCAGCATTTT. Translated: CASSGLGPQHF.

The chain couples TRBV5-1 to TRBJ2-1; possible D gene TRBD2, 6 bases. The germline V gene has CDR1 SGHRS and CDR2 YFSETQ. The V end was cut by 3 bases, the J end by 9 bases, with 19 bases between. There are 15 residues in the CDR3. CDR3 residues: CASSYNTLEGGEQFF. CDR3 bases: TGCGCCAGCAGCTATAACACACTCGAGGGAGGTGAGCAGTTCTTC.

The CDR3 nucleotides are TGTGCCAGCAGAGAGACAGGGTCGGGGGAGACCCAGTACTTC. This translates into CASRETGSGETQYF. The V and J genes are TRBV27 and TRBJ2-5; 7 bases map to TRBD1. Germline assignment: CDR1 MNHEY and CDR2 SMNVEV (reference sequence). The CDR3 consists of 14 residues. V shed 6 bases, J shed 5 bases, and the junction held 9 bases outside the gene matches.

The chain uses TRBV4-3 and TRBJ2-3; 8 bases align to TRBD2. Per the germline V gene, CDR1 is LGHNA and CDR2 is YSLEER. With V trimmed by 3 bases and J by 9 bases, 5 bases remained unmatched. The CDR3 contains 13 residues. Here the CDR3 reads CASSHGTRGTQYF. The CDR3 DNA follows: TGCGCCAGCAGCCATGGGACTAGAGGAACGCAGTATTTT.

The CDR3 DNA reads as TGTGCCAGCAGCCAGCAGCACAGGGCTGAGACCCAGTACTTC. This encodes CASSQQHRAETQYF. The chain couples TRBV4-2 to TRBJ2-5, with a possible D match to TRBD1 (6 bases). Germline V gene data show CDR1 as LGHNA and CDR2 as YNFKEQ. V lost 3 bases to trimming and J lost 5 bases, with 13 bases between them. The length of the CDR3 is 14 residues.

The gene calls are TRBV18 and TRBJ1-1, with a tentative D call TRBD1 (6 bases). The germline V gene has CDR1 KGHSH and CDR2 LQKENI. V dropped 2 bases and J dropped 6 bases, with 13 bases sitting between them. The length of the CDR3 is 14 residues. CDR3: CASSPISGAAEAFF. The CDR3 coding sequence is TGTGCCAGCTCACCAATTTCAGGGGCTGCTGAAGCTTTCTTT.

This clone was recorded a few times. This chain connects TRBV6-5 to TRBJ1-6, with D unclear. V was pared by 7 bases and J by 4 bases, with 14 bases between. Germline loops: CDR1 MNHEY, CDR2 SVGAGI. This CDR3 spans 15 amino acids. CDR3 in amino acids: CASKKWDSYNSPLHF. In nucleotides, the CDR3 is TGTGCCAGCAAGAAGTGGGATTCTTATAATTCACCCCTCCACTTT.

The rearrangement uses TRBV12-3 or TRBV12-4 and TRBJ1-5; no firm D call. There are 12 residues in the CDR3. Trimming took 2 bases from V and 6 from J, leaving 5 bases between them. CDR3 nucleotides: TGTGCCAGCAGTTTATCGGGTCAGCCCCAGCATTTT. It specifies CASSLSGQPQHF.

This clone was seen only once. The rearrangement uses TRBV24-1 and TRBJ1-4, with TRBD1 identical over 8 bases. V lost 4 bases, J lost 8 bases, and 8 bases stayed unmatched. Germline V CDR1 and CDR2: KGHDR, SFDVKD. The CDR3 is 15 amino acids. DNA for the CDR3: TGTGCCACCAGTGACCCGACAGGGGACGCGGAAAAACTGTTTTTT. Protein sequence: CATSDPTGDAEKLFF.

The genes are TRBV28 and TRBJ2-7; D is uncertain. Germline CDR1 and CDR2: MDHEN and SYDVKM. CDR3 length: 13 residues. V was cut by 4 bases and J by 9 bases, with 16 bases left in between. CDR3 sequence reads: CASSYLEPPWQYF. CDR3 nucleotides: TGTGCCAGCAGTTATCTGGAACCCCCGTGGCAGTACTTC.

The chain has TRBV5-1 and TRBJ2-3; 11 nucleotides match TRBD2. Trimming cost V 0 bases and J 2 bases; bases outside gene matches: 5. The CDR3 length is 17 residues. CDR1 is SGHRS, CDR2 YFSETQ, per germline. In DNA, the CDR3 is TGCGCCAGCAGCTTGGAGGCTAGCGGGGGGACCACAGATACGCAGTATTTT. This codes for CASSLEASGGTTDTQYF.

CDR3 loop: CASSQEMGGANYGYTF. CDR3 in DNA: TGTGCCAGCAGCCAAGAGATGGGGGGGGCTAACTATGGCTACACCTTC. This rearrangement joins TRBV3-1 (or the pseudogene TRBV3-2) to TRBJ1-2, with D tentatively TRBD1 (5 bases). There are 16 residues in the CDR3. Per germline, CDR1 LGHDT and CDR2 YNNKEL (reference sequence). The V gene lost 0 bases and the J gene lost 0 bases, with 11 bases spanning the gap.

This clone was seen only a few times. CDR3 amino acids: CASSLGQGAYNEQFF. In DNA form, the CDR3 reads TGTGCCAGCAGCTTAGGACAGGGGGCCTACAATGAGCAGTTCTTC. The rearrangement links TRBV7-6 to TRBJ2-1; 9 positions match TRBD1. Unmatched junction bases numbered 0, after V lost 1 base and J lost 2 bases. The germline V gene has CDR1 SGHVS and CDR2 FNYEAQ. CDR3 length: 15 amino acids.

This chain links TRBV28 with TRBJ1-1; 11 bases line up with TRBD1. Germline V gene data show CDR1 as MDHEN and CDR2 as SYDVKM. Trimming cost V 7 bases and J 5 bases; bases outside gene matches: 6. CDR3 size: 14 residues. The CDR3 DNA reads as TGTGCCAGCACCCGAGGGACAGGGGGAACTGAAGCTTTCTTT. Translated: CASTRGTGGTEAFF.

The rearrangement joins TRBV2 to TRBJ2-7; D unresolved. CDR1 SNHLY and CDR2 FYNNEI come from the germline V gene. The CDR3 covers 12 residues. V shed 7 bases and J shed 4 bases, with 11 bases lying between them. In nucleotides, the CDR3 is TGTGCCAGCAAGGTAGAGGTGTACGAGCAGTACTTC. Its protein is CASKVEVYEQYF. Together with reference TRBV2 and TRBJ2-7, the CDR3 gives the full variable domain: EPEVTQTPSHQVTQMGQEVILRCVPISNHLYFYWYRQILGQKVEFLVSFYNNEISEKSEIFDDQFSVERPDGSNFTLKIRSTKLEDSAMYFCASKVEVYEQYFGPGTRLTVT.

In its sample, this clone was seen once. The chain recombines TRBV27 with TRBJ1-2; 8 bases fit TRBD1. Losses at the gene ends were 6 bases for V and 6 bases for J; bases not matched to a gene: 9. The CDR3 extends over 14 amino acids. Per germline, CDR1 MNHEY and CDR2 SMNVEV (reference sequence). The CDR3 is CASSLNNRGDGYTF. CDR3 nucleotides: TGTGCCAGCAGCTTAAACAACAGGGGGGATGGCTACACCTTC.

This clone was seen just once. The chain is built from TRBV7-3 and TRBJ2-3; a weak D match, TRBD2 (6 bases). Germline values: CDR1 SGHTA, CDR2 FQGTGA. Trimming took off 1 base at V and 1 base at J, with 6 bases between the two ends. The CDR3 consists of 14 residues. The CDR3 loop is CASSLRGGTDTQYF. CDR3 in DNA: TGTGCCAGCAGCTTAAGGGGGGGCACAGATACGCAGTATTTT.

The CDR3 nucleotides are TGTGCCAGCAGTGAATTGGGGGTAATTGGGGGCGGATTTCAAGAGACCCAGTACTTC. Its protein product is CASSELGVIGGGFQETQYF. This sequence joins TRBV6-1 and TRBJ2-5; D is perhaps TRBD1 (6 bases). The CDR3 runs 19 residues. Per the germline V gene, CDR1 is MNHNS and CDR2 is SASEGT. V was cut by 2 bases and J by 2 bases, with 24 bases left in between.

This clone appeared a few times. V gene TRBV9 combines with J gene TRBJ2-2, with D uncertain. Germline assignment: CDR1 SGDLS and CDR2 YYNGEE. Trimming shortened V by 0 bases and J by 0 bases, and 6 bases separated the two germline ends. There are 15 residues in the CDR3. This chain's CDR3 is CASSVVSSNTGELFF. The CDR3 coding sequence is TGTGCCAGCAGCGTAGTATCGTCGAACACCGGGGAGCTGTTTTTT.

This clone was seen more than once but under ten times. The V and J genes are TRBV5-1 and TRBJ2-7; D may be TRBD2 (6 bases). Trimming removed 5 bases at V and 6 bases at J, with 18 bases between. Germline V gene data show CDR1 as SGHRS and CDR2 as YFSETQ. This CDR3 is 14 amino acids long. The CDR3, as DNA: TGCGCCAGCAGACCAACTAGCACGGGCGCCGAGCAGTACTTC. Amino acids: CASRPTSTGAEQYF.

The CDR3 DNA sequence: TGTGCCTGGAGTCTACAAGTGGGGCCGGGGGTCACTGAAGCTTTCTTT. Encoded protein: CAWSLQVGPGVTEAFF. This chain connects TRBV30 to TRBJ1-1, with D maybe TRBD1 (5 bases). The CDR3 runs 16 residues. CDR1 GTSNPN and CDR2 SVGIG come from the germline V gene (reference sequence). Trimming cost V 2 bases and J 4 bases, with 20 bases left between them.

By share of the sample, this clone is medium-sized. This chain uses TRBV18 with TRBJ1-2; D may be TRBD1 (6 bases). From germline, CDR1 is KGHSH and CDR2 LQKENI. CDR3 length: 15 residues. V was clipped by 6 bases and J by 0 bases, with 14 bases between them. CDR3 region: CASSPGRGANYGYTF. CDR3 nucleotide sequence: TGTGCCAGCTCTCCGGGAAGGGGGGCTAACTATGGCTACACCTTC.

CDR3 coding DNA: TGTGCCAGCAGCTCGGGGACCCCTAGGACGCAGTATTTT. It specifies CASSSGTPRTQYF. The chain has TRBV13 and TRBJ2-3, with D possibly called TRBD1 or TRBD2 (5 bases each). Germline loops: CDR1 PRHDT, CDR2 FYEKMQ (reference sequence). The CDR3 spans 13 residues. Trimming stripped 4 bases from V and 9 bases from J, with 14 bases between.

The V call is TRBV6-2 or TRBV6-3, the J call TRBJ2-3; D remains ambiguous. V gave up 3 bases and J gave up 2 bases, with 6 bases separating them. The CDR3 loop spans 13 amino acids. Germline values: CDR1 MNHEY, CDR2 SVGEGT. CDR3 nucleotides: TGTGCCAGCAGTTATTCTGACACAGATACGCAGTATTTT. Translated, it gives CASSYSDTDTQYF.

The chain has TRBV24-1 and TRBJ2-1; 11 bases are shared with TRBD2. Germline CDR1 and CDR2: KGHDR and SFDVKD. J gave up 7 bases and V 1 base, and 2 bases lay outside the gene matches. The CDR3 is 15 amino acids. In DNA, the CDR3 is TGTGCCACCAGTGATTTTAGCGGGGGGGCGAATGAGCAGTTCTTC. This gives the protein CATSDFSGGANEQFF.

The chain joins TRBV11-3 to TRBJ2-3; D unresolved. The CDR3 has 13 amino acids. Trimming removed 6 bases from V and 2 bases from J, with 9 bases in between. Germline V gives CDR1 SGHNT, CDR2 YENEEA. The CDR3, as DNA: TGTGCCAGCAGGGAGCAAGTCACAGATACGCAGTATTTT. Translating gives CASREQVTDTQYF.

The chain uses TRBV4-3 and TRBJ2-1; no clear D gene. Trimming pared 0 bases from V and 9 bases from J, leaving 6 bases between. The V gene's germline CDR1 is LGHNA and CDR2 YSLEER. This CDR3 spans 12 amino acids. As DNA, the CDR3 is TGCGCCAGCAGCCAAGATTCGACTGAGCAGTTCTTC. This encodes CASSQDSTEQFF.

This chain links TRBV5-6 with TRBJ2-3; D call uncertain. Germline lookup yields CDR1 SGHDT and CDR2 YYEEEE. Trimming pared 6 bases from V and 3 bases from J, leaving 17 bases between. The length of the CDR3 is 15 residues. CDR3 protein: CASNDLLRDTDTQYF. The CDR3 nucleotides read TGTGCCAGCAACGACCTGCTAAGGGATACAGATACGCAGTATTTT.

The chain has TRBV6-1 and TRBJ2-7; no clear D gene. Per germline, CDR1 MNHNS and CDR2 SASEGT. V was pared by 5 bases and J by 3 bases, with 11 bases between. CDR3 length equals 13 residues. CDR3 loop: CASSYEQLYEQYF. In DNA form, the CDR3 reads TGTGCCAGCAGTTATGAACAGCTCTACGAGCAGTACTTC.

The rearrangement joins TRBV15 to TRBJ2-5; 7 positions match TRBD1. CDR3 length: 14 residues. J lost 4 bases, V lost 3 bases, and 5 bases had no gene match. Germline V gene data show CDR1 as LNHNV and CDR2 as YYDKDF (reference sequence). CDR3 bases: TGTGCCACCAGCAGCAGACAGGGTTCAGAGACCCAGTACTTC. As protein: CATSSRQGSETQYF.

This clone was counted between two and nine times. The chain is built from TRBV27 and TRBJ1-5, with a possible D match to TRBD1 (5 bases). The germline V gene has CDR1 MNHEY and CDR2 SMNVEV (reference sequence). Trimming pared 6 bases from V and 1 base from J, leaving 10 bases between. The CDR3 spans 14 residues. This chain's CDR3 is CASRRTTSNQPQHF. The CDR3, as DNA: TGTGCCAGCAGGCGGACAACGAGCAATCAGCCCCAGCATTTT.